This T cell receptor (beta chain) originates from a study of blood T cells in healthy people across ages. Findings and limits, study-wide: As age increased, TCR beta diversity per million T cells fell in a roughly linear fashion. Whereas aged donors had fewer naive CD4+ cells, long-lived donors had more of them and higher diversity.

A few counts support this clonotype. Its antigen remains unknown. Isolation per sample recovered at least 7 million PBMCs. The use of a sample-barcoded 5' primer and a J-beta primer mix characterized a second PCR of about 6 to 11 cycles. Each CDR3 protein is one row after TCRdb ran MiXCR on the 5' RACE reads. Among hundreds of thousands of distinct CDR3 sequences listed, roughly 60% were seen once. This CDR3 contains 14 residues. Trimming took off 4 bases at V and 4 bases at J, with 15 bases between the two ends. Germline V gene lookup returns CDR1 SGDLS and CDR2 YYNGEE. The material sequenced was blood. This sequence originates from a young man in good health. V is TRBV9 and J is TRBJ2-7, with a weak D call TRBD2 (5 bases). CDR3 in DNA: TGTGCCAGCAGCCCTAGCTGGGGTGGTTACGAGCAGTACTTC. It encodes CASSPSWGGYEQYF.